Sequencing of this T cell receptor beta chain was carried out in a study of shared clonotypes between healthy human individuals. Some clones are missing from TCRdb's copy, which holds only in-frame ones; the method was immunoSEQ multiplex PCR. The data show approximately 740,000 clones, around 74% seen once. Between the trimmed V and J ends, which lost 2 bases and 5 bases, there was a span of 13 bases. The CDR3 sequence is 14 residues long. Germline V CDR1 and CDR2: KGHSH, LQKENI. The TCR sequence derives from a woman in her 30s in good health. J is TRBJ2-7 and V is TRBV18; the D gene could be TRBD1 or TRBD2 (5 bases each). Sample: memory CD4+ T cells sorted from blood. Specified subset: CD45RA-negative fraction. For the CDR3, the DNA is TGTGCCAGCTCACCATCCGACGGGGCTAACGAGCAGTACTTC. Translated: CASSPSDGANEQYF.